This T cell receptor beta chain is from a study of breast tumors, draining lymph nodes, adjacent tissues. This clonotype was observed once. The antigen is not known. One entry per CDR3 protein results from TCRdb running MiXCR on the multiplex PCR reads. The sample lists thousands of distinct CDR3 sequences; 40% to 55% were seen once. The CDR3 contains 15 residues. The trim removed 4 bases at V and 4 bases at J, leaving 10 bases unmatched. The germline V gene has CDR1 DFQATT and CDR2 SNEGSKA (reference sequence). General observations from the study: Most tumor T cells seemingly derive from lymph node, then expand in tumor. Luminal-like breast cancer showed significantly greater tumor-nontumor repertoire similarity than basal-like breast cancer did. Tumors had less TCR diversity than lymph nodes, more than nontumor tissue. The lymph node origin of tumor T cells was framed as consistent with a hypothesis, not demonstrated.

The clonotype was recovered from a female donor with breast cancer. Some clones in this sample may be carry-over from other donors' samples. What was sequenced was tumor-adjacent breast tissue. The V and J genes are TRBV20-1 and TRBJ2-1; 7 nucleotides match TRBD1. CDR3 nucleotides: TGCAGTGCTACGCGACAGGGCGGCCTATACAATGAGCAGTTCTTC. This encodes CSATRQGGLYNEQFF.